The sequence of this TCR beta chain was determined in a study of PD-1 blockade in classical Hodgkin lymphoma. Each and every patient relapsed after autologous stem cell transplantation, and patients got differing brentuximab vedotin exposure. V shed 0 bases and J shed 4 bases, with 9 bases lying between them. Per germline, CDR1 MNHEY and CDR2 SVGAGI. This CDR3 is 14 amino acids long. Sequencing was performed with immunoSEQ multiplex PCR; in TCRdb, only in-frame clones are kept and a portion is missing. The sample records some 96,000 clones, approximately 83% being singletons. This TCR was recovered from a human donor with classical Hodgkin lymphoma. Sequenced here: peripheral blood mononuclear cells (PBMCs), sampled at baseline. The chain carries TRBV6-5 and TRBJ1-2; the D is unclear. The CDR3 nucleotides are TGTGCCAGCAGTTACTCGACACAGACCTATGGCTACACCTTC. It encodes CASSYSTQTYGYTF.